This T cell receptor beta chain originates from a study of T-cell memory formation after mild COVID-19. Each CDR3 protein is one row after TCRdb ran MiXCR on the 5' RACE reads. The table records hundreds of thousands of distinct CDR3 sequences, 28% of them present only once. The length of the CDR3 is 16 residues. The junction had 5 bases not matched to a gene; V was cut back by 3 bases and J by 3 bases. CDR1 and CDR2 (germline): SEHNR, FQNEAQ (reference sequence). The TCR was taken from an adult woman who had mild COVID-19 (a few samples of this study predate the infection). Cell type and time point are not known. This chain connects TRBV7-9 to TRBJ1-4; 9 bases match TRBD1. Sequenced material: PBMCs or a T cell subset sorted from them (not recorded which). In DNA, the CDR3 is TGTGCCAGCAGCTTCCGGACAGGGGAGGCTAATGAAAAACTGTTTTTT. Translated, it gives CASSFRTGEANEKLFF.